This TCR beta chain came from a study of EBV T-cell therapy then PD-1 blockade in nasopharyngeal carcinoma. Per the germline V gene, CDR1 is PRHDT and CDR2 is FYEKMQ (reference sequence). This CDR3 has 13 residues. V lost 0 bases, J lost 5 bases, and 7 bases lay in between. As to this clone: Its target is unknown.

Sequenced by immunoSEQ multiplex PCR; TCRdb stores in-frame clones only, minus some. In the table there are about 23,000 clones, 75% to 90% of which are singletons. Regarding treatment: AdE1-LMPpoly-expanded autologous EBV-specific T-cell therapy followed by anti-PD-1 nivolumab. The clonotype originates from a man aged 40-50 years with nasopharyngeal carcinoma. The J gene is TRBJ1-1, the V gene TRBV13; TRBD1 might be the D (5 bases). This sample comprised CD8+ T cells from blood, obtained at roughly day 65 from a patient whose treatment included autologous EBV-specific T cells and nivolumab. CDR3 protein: CASSLGGRTEAFF. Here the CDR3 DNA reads TGTGCCAGCAGCTTAGGGGGGCGGACTGAAGCTTTCTTT.